This T cell receptor (beta chain) was identified in a study of cytomegalovirus exposure and HLA in healthy donors. The PCR ran on 60 Vbeta and 13 Jbeta primers. The protocol was immunoSEQ multiplex PCR, while the TCRdb copy is restricted to in-frame clones and leaves out a portion. The repertoire consists of roughly 220,000 clones, with 75% to 85% occurring once and the leading ten covering about 3%. This clone came up once. The target antigen is unknown. The germline CDR1 and CDR2 sequences are SGHRS and YFSETQ. The CDR3 has 13 amino acids. Trimming took 4 bases from V and 2 from J, leaving 9 bases between them. Findings and caveats of the study: The authors excluded some V segments, including TRBV6-2 and TRBV6-3, as indistinguishable. According to a later analysis, most TCR beta chains associated with CMV appeared HLA-restricted.

Sequencing was carried out using PBMCs. The clonotype comes from a woman in her forties in good health and CMV-seronegative. The chain is built from TRBV5-1 and TRBJ2-5; possible D gene TRBD2, 5 bases. CDR3 coding DNA: TGCGCCAGCAGCCGAGGGATTCAAGAGACCCAGTACTTC. Encoded protein: CASSRGIQETQYF.